This T cell receptor beta chain was identified in a study of blood T cell repertoires in COVID-19. Study background: Some COVID-19 samples were acute and others convalescent; all came from the United States, Italy and Spain. Nucleic acid was either cDNA or gDNA, and it came from T cells, B-cell-depleted T cells, or PBMCs.

The CDR3 sequence is 18 residues long. In the original analysis: How many nucleated cells were present was estimated from reference gene primer amplification. Profiled with immunoSEQ multiplex PCR; TCRdb holds only in-frame clones, not every one. That table gives V, J and clone size, and the DNA gave D and trimming. The sample lists fewer than 250,000 clones, approximately 85% occurring once. The sequenced sample was peripheral blood. The chain links TRBV21-1 to TRBJ2-3; TRBD2 was called by the table and not checked on the DNA. TRBV21-1 is designated a pseudogene. The receptor was isolated from a man between 45 and 60 years old with acute or convalescent COVID-19. As DNA, the CDR3 is TGTGCCAGCAGCACGGGACTAGCGGGAGAGTATAGCACAGATACGCAGTATTTT. It yields the protein CASSTGLAGEYSTDTQYF.